The rows below give T cell receptor beta chains drawn from one sample of a study of T-cell reconstitution after alpha-beta-depleted transplantation in children. In TCRdb, the PCR reads were re-called with MiXCR into one record per CDR3 protein. The table records roughly 200,000 distinct CDR3 sequences, more than 6.5% of them present only once. The sample was PBMCs from the stem cell graft donor, taken from the stem cell graft. These receptors came from a human donor who donated a stem cell graft to a child with Wiskott-Aldrich syndrome. CDR3s include the opening cysteine and the closing phenylalanine or tryptophan. Each record gives: V gene, D gene, clone size, J gene, CDR3 DNA, CDR3 protein. D genes are given only for firm matches. Size tells how often a clone was seen (once, few, many) or the class of an expanded clone, and some rows leave it out.

V: TRBV20-1
D: -
size: many
J: TRBJ2-3
DNA: TGCAGTGCTAGAAGCTTTAGCGGTAGCACAGATACGCAGTATTTT
CDR3: CSARSFSGSTDTQYF

V: TRBV4-3
D: -
size: many
J: TRBJ2-1
DNA: TGCGCCAGCAGCCCCAAGAAAATCGGGGCTTGGGAGCAGTTCTTC
CDR3: CASSPKKIGAWEQFF

V: TRBV5-6
D: TRBD1
size: many
J: TRBJ2-1
DNA: TGTGCCAGCAGCTTCGGGACAGGGTTTATCTATGAGCAGTTCTTC
CDR3: CASSFGTGFIYEQFF

V: TRBV4-1
D: -
size: many
J: TRBJ1-1
DNA: TGCGCCAGCAGCCAAGAAAGGCAGGGTTGGGGGAACACTGAAGCTTTCTTT
CDR3: CASSQERQGWGNTEAFF

V: TRBV5-6
D: -
size: few
J: TRBJ2-1
DNA: TGTGCCAGCAGCCCTGGGCTCCGCTGCAATGAGCAGTTCTTC
CDR3: CASSPGLRCNEQFF

V: TRBV5-1
D: -
size: few
J: TRBJ2-3
DNA: TGCGCCAGCACCGGAGAGGGCACAGATACGCAGTATTTT
CDR3: CASTGEGTDTQYF

V: TRBV20-1
D: TRBD2
size: many
J: TRBJ2-3
DNA: TGCAGTGCTCCCCTCAGCGGGGAGTCCTATTACACAGATACGCAGTATTTT
CDR3: CSAPLSGESYYTDTQYF

V: TRBV7-2
D: -
size: many
J: TRBJ2-3
DNA: TGTGCCAGCAGCCGGGACGGGGCAGGGAGCACAGATACGCAGTATTTT
CDR3: CASSRDGAGSTDTQYF

V: TRBV5-1
D: -
size: many
J: TRBJ2-7
DNA: TGCGCCAGCAGACCAGCAAGTGGGGGCGGTTCCTACGAGCAGTACTTC
CDR3: CASRPASGGGSYEQYF

V: TRBV6-5
D: TRBD1
size: many
J: TRBJ2-7
DNA: TGTGCCAGCAGTTACTCCCGGGACAGGGGCTACGAGCAGTACTTC
CDR3: CASSYSRDRGYEQYF

V: TRBV20-1
D: TRBD1
size: many
J: TRBJ1-3
DNA: TGCAGTGCTCAGGGACAGGGTCGGGACACCATATATTTT
CDR3: CSAQGQGRDTIYF

V: TRBV5-1
D: TRBD2
size: few
J: TRBJ2-3
DNA: TGCGCCAGCAGCTTCTCGGGGGGGCAAGATACGCAGTATTTT
CDR3: CASSFSGGQDTQYF

V: TRBV30
D: -
size: many
J: TRBJ1-5
DNA: TGTGCCTGGAGTGTACGGCGCGCGGGTCAGCCCCAGCATTTT
CDR3: CAWSVRRAGQPQHF

V: TRBV6-5
D: -
size: few
J: TRBJ2-1
DNA: TGTGCCAGCAGTTACTTTTCTGGGGAACAATACAATGAGCAGTTCTTC
CDR3: CASSYFSGEQYNEQFF

V: TRBV2
D: -
size: -
J: TRBJ1-1
DNA: TGTGCCAGCAGTGCCGAAAGCTCTACCAACACTGAAGCTTTCTTT
CDR3: CASSAESSTNTEAFF

V: TRBV7-9
D: -
size: many
J: TRBJ2-2
DNA: TGTGCCAGCAGCGGGGGTACGAACACCGGGGAGCTGTTTTTT
CDR3: CASSGGTNTGELFF

V: TRBV28
D: -
size: -
J: TRBJ2-5
DNA: TGTGCCACCAGAAGGCTTCTGGAGGGCCTAGGGGAGACCCAGTACTTC
CDR3: CATRRLLEGLGETQYF

V: TRBV14
D: -
size: many
J: TRBJ2-1
DNA: TGTGCCAGCAGCTCCCTAGGAACTAGCCCCACGGTAGATGAGCAGTTCTTC
CDR3: CASSSLGTSPTVDEQFF

V: TRBV5-6
D: -
size: many
J: TRBJ2-7
DNA: TGTGCCAGCAGTAAGACAGGTGCCTACGAGCAGTACTTC
CDR3: CASSKTGAYEQYF

V: TRBV5-1
D: -
size: few
J: TRBJ2-2
DNA: TGCGCCAGCAGCGGCAGGGACACCGGGGAGCTGTTTTTT
CDR3: CASSGRDTGELFF

V: TRBV7-2
D: TRBD1
size: many
J: TRBJ2-1
DNA: TGTGCCAGCAGCTCCATGACAGGGCCCTACAATGAGCAGTTCTTC
CDR3: CASSSMTGPYNEQFF

V: TRBV4-3
D: -
size: many
J: TRBJ2-2
DNA: TGCGCCAGCAGCCAAGTGTCAGGGAACACCGGGGAGCTGTTTTTT
CDR3: CASSQVSGNTGELFF

V: TRBV15
D: -
size: many
J: TRBJ1-6
DNA: TGTGCCACGGAACAGAGTAATAATTCACCCCTCCACTTT
CDR3: CATEQSNNSPLHF

V: TRBV7-9
D: -
size: many
J: TRBJ2-1
DNA: TGTGCCAGCAGCACCGTATCATATGAGCAGTTCTTC
CDR3: CASSTVSYEQFF

V: TRBV7-8
D: TRBD1
size: many
J: TRBJ1-1
DNA: TGTGCCAGCCGAGTCATAGCAAAAGACAGGGCGGAAGCTTTCTTT
CDR3: CASRVIAKDRAEAFF

V: TRBV13
D: -
size: few
J: TRBJ2-2
DNA: TGTGCCAGCAGCACACGCACCGGGGAGCTGTTTTTT
CDR3: CASSTRTGELFF

V: TRBV10-3
D: TRBD1
size: many
J: TRBJ2-1
DNA: TGTGCCATCAGTGCAAACAGGGGGATGTCGGTCTATGAGCAGTTCTTC
CDR3: CAISANRGMSVYEQFF

V: TRBV5-1
D: -
size: -
J: TRBJ2-5
DNA: TGCGCCAGCAGCTTGTGGGGGGAGACCCAGTACTTC
CDR3: CASSLWGETQYF

V: TRBV19
D: -
size: -
J: TRBJ2-3
DNA: TGTGCCAGTAGTGGGTCAGGAGGCGGGGCAGATACGCAGTATTTT
CDR3: CASSGSGGGADTQYF

V: TRBV5-1
D: TRBD1
size: many
J: TRBJ2-1
DNA: TGCGCCAGCAGCTTGACCCAGACAGGGGGCGGCTACAATGAGCAGTTCTTC
CDR3: CASSLTQTGGGYNEQFF

V: TRBV5-5
D: -
size: -
J: TRBJ1-5
DNA: TGTGCCAGCACCGCCAAGCATTTT
CDR3: CASTAKHF

V: TRBV13
D: -
size: -
J: TRBJ2-1
DNA: TGTGCCAGCAGCTTAATTGGGACTGAGCAGTTCTTC
CDR3: CASSLIGTEQFF

V: TRBV24-1
D: -
size: many
J: TRBJ2-5
DNA: TGTGCCACCAGTGATCCTGACGGAACCCAAGAGACCCAGTACTTC
CDR3: CATSDPDGTQETQYF

V: TRBV12-3/TRBV12-4
D: TRBD1
size: many
J: TRBJ2-1
DNA: TGTGCCAGCAGTTTGGGCAGGGGGTTTAATGAGCAGTTCTTC
CDR3: CASSLGRGFNEQFF